This T cell receptor (beta chain) was identified in a study of beta chain features in type 1 diabetes. Every participating donor gave one draw, a heparinised blood sample averaging approximately 120 mL. Details on this clone: The antigen is not known.

Reverse transcription of all isolated RNA meant that expressed TCRB transcripts were sequenced. Profiled with immunoSEQ multiplex PCR; TCRdb holds only in-frame clones, not every one. This table holds a few hundred thousand clones, around 13% found once. Findings and caveats of the study: Among all four CD4+ subsets, Type 1 diabetes patients had TCRB CDR3s that were moderately but significantly shorter.

Trimming removed 1 base at V and 0 bases at J, with 12 bases between. CDR1 KGHSH and CDR2 LQKENI come from the germline V gene. The CDR3 spans 16 residues. The source of this sequence is a man aged 30 to 39 with type 1 diabetes. The rearrangement uses TRBV18 and TRBJ1-1; D is perhaps TRBD1 (5 bases). The sample taken for sequencing was naive CD4+ T cells from blood. CDR3 coding DNA: TGTGCCAGCTCACCACTCTCCGGACATCTGAACACTGAAGCTTTCTTT. As protein: CASSPLSGHLNTEAFF.